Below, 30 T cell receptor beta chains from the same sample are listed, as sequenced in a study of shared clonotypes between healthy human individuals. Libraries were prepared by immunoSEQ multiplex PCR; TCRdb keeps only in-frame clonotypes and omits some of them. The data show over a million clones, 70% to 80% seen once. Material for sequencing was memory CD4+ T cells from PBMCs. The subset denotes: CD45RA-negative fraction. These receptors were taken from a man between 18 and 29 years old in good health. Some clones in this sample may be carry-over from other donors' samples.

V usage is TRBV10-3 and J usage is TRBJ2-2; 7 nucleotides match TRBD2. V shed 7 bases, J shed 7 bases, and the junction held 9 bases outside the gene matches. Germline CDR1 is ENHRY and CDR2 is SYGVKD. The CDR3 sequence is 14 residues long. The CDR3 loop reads CAITPSGKGGELFF. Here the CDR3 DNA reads TGTGCCATCACCCCGAGCGGGAAGGGCGGGGAGCTGTTTTTT.

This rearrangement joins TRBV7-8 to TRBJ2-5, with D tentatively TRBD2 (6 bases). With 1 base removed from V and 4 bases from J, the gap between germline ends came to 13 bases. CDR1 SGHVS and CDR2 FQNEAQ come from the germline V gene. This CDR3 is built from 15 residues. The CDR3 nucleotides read TGTGCCAGCAGCTTAGGGCTAGCGCTAAGAGAGACCCAGTACTTC. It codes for CASSLGLALRETQYF.

The CDR3 sequence is CASRAPLAGETQYF. The DNA of the CDR3 is TGTGCCAGCAGAGCCCCACTAGCGGGAGAGACCCAGTACTTC. The chain combines TRBV2 with TRBJ2-5, with 9 bases lining up with TRBD2. Losses at the gene ends were 6 bases for V and 4 bases for J; bases not matched to a gene: 6. The CDR3 contains 14 residues. Germline V gene lookup returns CDR1 SNHLY and CDR2 FYNNEI.

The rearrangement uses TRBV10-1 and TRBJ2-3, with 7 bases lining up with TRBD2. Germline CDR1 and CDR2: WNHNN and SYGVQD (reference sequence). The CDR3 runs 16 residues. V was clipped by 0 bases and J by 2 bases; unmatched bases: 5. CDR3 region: CASSESKRGFTDTQYF. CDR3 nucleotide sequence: TGCGCCAGCAGTGAGTCTAAGCGGGGATTCACAGATACGCAGTATTTT.

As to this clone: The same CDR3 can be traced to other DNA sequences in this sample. CDR3 in amino acids: CASSTTSGSYNEQFF. The CDR3 DNA follows: TGTGCCAGCAGTACGACTAGCGGGTCCTACAATGAGCAGTTCTTC. The chain carries TRBV5-4 and TRBJ2-1; 10 bases are a match to TRBD2. This CDR3 is built from 15 residues. The V segment lost 5 bases and the J segment 1 base; nucleotides outside the gene matches: 3. Germline assignment: CDR1 SGHNT and CDR2 YYREEE (reference sequence).

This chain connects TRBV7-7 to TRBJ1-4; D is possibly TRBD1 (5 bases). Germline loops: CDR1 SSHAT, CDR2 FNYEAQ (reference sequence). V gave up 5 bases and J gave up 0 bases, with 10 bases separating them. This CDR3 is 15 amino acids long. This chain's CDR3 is CASSMGGSTNEKLFF. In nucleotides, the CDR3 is TGTGCCAGCAGCATGGGGGGATCAACTAATGAAAAACTGTTTTTT.

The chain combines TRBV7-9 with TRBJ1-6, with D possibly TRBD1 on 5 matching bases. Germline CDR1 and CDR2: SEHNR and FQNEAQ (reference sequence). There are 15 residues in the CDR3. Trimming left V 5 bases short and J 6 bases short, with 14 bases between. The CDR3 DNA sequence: TGTGCCAGCAGCCCATGGACGGGGCCTAATTCACCCCTCCACTTT. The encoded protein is CASSPWTGPNSPLHF.

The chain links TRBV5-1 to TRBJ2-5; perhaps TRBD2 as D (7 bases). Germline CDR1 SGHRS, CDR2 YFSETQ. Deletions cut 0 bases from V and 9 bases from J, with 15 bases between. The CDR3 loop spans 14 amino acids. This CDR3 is CASSLVPGEGPQYF. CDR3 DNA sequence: TGCGCCAGCAGCTTGGTCCCAGGGGAGGGACCCCAGTACTTC.

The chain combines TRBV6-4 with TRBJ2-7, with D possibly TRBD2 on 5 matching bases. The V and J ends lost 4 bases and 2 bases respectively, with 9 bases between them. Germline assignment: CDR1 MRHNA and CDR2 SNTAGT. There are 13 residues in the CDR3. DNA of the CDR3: TGTGCCAGCAGTGTTCCCGGGACCTACGAGCAGTACTTC. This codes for CASSVPGTYEQYF.

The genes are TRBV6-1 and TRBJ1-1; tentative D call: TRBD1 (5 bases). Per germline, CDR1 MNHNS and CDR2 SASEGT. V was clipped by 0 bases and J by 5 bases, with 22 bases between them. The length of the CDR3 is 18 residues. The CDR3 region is CASSEAGGKGARETEAFF. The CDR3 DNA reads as TGTGCCAGCAGTGAAGCCGGGGGAAAAGGGGCAAGGGAAACTGAAGCTTTCTTT.

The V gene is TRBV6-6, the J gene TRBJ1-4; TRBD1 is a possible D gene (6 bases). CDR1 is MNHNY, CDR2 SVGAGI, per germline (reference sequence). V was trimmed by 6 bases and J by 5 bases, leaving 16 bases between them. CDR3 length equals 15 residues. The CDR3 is CASRAYTGKNEKLFF. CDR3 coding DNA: TGTGCCAGCAGGGCTTATACAGGGAAAAATGAAAAACTGTTTTTT.

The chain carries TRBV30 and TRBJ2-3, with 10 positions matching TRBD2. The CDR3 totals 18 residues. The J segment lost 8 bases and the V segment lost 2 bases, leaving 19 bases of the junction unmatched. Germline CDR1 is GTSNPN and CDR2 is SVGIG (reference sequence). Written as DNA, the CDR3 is TGTGCCTGGAGTCCCCCGCGCTCTAGCGGGAGAGGGTTGGGTACGCAGTATTTT. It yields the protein CAWSPPRSSGRGLGTQYF.

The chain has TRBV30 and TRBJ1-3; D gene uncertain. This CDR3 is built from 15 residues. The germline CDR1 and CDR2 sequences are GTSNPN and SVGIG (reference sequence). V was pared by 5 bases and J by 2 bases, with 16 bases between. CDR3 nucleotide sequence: TGTGCCTGGCGGGCCGGAGGCGCCCCTGGAAACACCATATATTTT. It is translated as CAWRAGGAPGNTIYF.

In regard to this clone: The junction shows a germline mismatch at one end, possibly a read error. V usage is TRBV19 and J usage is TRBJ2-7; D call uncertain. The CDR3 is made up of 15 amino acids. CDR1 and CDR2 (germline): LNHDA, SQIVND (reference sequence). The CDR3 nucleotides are TGTGCCAGTAGTATCGGTACTGCGGAAGTCTACGGGCAGTACTTC. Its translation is CASSIGTAEVYGQYF.

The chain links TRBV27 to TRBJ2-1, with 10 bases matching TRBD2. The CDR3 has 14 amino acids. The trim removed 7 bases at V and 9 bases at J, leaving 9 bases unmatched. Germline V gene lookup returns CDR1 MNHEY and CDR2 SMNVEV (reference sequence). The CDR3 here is CASKRLAGVGEQFF. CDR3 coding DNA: TGTGCCAGCAAGCGGCTAGCGGGAGTCGGTGAGCAGTTCTTC.

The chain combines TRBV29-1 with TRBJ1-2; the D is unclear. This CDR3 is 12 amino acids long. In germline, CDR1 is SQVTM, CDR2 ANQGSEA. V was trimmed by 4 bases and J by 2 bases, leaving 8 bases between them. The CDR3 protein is CSVGDKNYGYTF. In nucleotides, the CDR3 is TGCAGCGTTGGAGACAAGAACTATGGCTACACCTTC.

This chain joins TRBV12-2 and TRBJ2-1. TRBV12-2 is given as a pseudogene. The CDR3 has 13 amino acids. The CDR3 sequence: CASRLDQRTEQFF. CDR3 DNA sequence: TGTGCAAGTCGCTTAGACCAACGGACTGAGCAGTTCTTC.

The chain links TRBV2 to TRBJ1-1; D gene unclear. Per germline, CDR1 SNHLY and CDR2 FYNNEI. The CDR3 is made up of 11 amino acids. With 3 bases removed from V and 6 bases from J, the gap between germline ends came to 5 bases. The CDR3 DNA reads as TGTGCCAGCAGTGACAGAGCTGAAGCTTTCTTT. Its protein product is CASSDRAEAFF.

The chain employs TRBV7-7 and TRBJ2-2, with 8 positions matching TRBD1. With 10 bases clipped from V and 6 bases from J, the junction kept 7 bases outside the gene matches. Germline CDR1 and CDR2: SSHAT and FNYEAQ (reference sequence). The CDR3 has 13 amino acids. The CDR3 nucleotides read TGTGCCACCACCCGACAGGGGTCCGGGGAGCTGTTTTTT. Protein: CATTRQGSGELFF.

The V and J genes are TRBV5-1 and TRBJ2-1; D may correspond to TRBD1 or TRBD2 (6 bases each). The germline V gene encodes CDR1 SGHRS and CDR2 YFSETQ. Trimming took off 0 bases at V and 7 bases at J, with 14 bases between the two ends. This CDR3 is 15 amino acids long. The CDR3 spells CASSLVSGGLNEQFF. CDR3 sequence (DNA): TGCGCCAGCAGCTTGGTATCCGGGGGCCTGAATGAGCAGTTCTTC. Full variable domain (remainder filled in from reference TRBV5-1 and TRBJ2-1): KAGVTQTPRYLIKTRGQQVTLSCSPISGHRSVSWYQQTPGQGLQFLFEYFSETQRNKGNFPGRFSGRQFSNSRSEMNVSTLELGDSALYLCASSLVSGGLNEQFFGPGTRLTVL.

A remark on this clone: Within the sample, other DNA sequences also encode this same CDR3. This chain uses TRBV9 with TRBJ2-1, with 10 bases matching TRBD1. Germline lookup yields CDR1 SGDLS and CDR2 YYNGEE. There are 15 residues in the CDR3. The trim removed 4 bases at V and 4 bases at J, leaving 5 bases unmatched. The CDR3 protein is CASSTRTGGYNEQFF. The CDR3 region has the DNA TGTGCCAGCAGCACCCGGACAGGGGGATACAATGAGCAGTTCTTC.

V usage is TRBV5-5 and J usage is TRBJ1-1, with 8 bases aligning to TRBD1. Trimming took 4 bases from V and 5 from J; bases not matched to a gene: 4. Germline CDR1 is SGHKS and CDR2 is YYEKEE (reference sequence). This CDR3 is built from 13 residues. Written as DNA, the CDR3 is TGTGCCAGCAGCAGCGACAGGGGTACTGAAGCTTTCTTT. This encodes CASSSDRGTEAFF. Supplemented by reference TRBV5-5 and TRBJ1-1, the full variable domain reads DAGVTQSPTHLIKTRGQQVTLRCSPISGHKSVSWYQQVLGQGPQFIFQYYEKEERGRGNFPDRFSARQFPNYSSELNVNALLLGDSALYLCASSSDRGTEAFFGQGTRLTVV.

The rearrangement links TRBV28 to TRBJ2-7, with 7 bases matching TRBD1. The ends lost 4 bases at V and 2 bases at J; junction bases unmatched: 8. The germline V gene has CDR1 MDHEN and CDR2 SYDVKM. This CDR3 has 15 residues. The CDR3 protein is CASSWDSKFTYEQYF. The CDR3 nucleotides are TGTGCCAGCAGTTGGGACAGTAAATTCACCTACGAGCAGTACTTC.

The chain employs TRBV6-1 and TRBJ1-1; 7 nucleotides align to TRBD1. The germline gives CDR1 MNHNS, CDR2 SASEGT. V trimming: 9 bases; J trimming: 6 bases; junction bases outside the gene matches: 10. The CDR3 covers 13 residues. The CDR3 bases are TGTGCCAGTCGTCTCGACAGGGAAGCTGAAGCTTTCTTT. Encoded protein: CASRLDREAEAFF.

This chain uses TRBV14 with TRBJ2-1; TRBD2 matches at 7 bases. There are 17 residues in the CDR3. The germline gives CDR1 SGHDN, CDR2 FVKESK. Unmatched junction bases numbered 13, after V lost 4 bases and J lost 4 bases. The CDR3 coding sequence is TGTGCCAGCAGCCCCCTGGGAGCGGGGAGGGGTTACAATGAGCAGTTCTTC. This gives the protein CASSPLGAGRGYNEQFF.

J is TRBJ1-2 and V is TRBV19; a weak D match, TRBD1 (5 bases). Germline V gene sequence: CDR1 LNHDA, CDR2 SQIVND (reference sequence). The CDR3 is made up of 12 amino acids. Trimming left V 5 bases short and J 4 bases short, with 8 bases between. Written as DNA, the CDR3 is TGTGCCAGTAGTCGACAGCTCTATGGCTACACCTTC. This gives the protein CASSRQLYGYTF.

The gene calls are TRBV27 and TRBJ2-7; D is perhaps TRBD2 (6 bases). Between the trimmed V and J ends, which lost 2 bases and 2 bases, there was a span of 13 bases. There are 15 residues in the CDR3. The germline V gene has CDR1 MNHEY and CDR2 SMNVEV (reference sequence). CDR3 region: CASSLRRGNPYEQYF. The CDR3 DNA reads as TGTGCCAGCAGTTTACGGAGGGGTAATCCCTACGAGCAGTACTTC.

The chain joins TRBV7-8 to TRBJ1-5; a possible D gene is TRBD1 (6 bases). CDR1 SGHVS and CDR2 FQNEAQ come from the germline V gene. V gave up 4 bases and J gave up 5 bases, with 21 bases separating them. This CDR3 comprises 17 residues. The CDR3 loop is CASSSGRTEGSHQPQHF. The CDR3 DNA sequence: TGTGCCAGCAGCTCCGGAAGGACAGAAGGTAGTCATCAGCCCCAGCATTTT.

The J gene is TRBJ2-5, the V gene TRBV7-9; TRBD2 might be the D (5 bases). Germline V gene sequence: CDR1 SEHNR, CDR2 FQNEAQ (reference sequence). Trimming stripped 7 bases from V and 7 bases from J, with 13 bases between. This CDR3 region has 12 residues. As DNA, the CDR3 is TGTGCCAGCACCACCCTGGCGGGGACCCAGTACTTC. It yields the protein CASTTLAGTQYF. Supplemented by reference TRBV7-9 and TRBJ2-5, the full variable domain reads DTGVSQNPRHKITKRGQNVTFRCDPISEHNRLYWYRQTLGQGPEFLTYFQNEAQLEKSRLLSDRFSAERPKGSFSTLEIQRTEQGDSAMYLCASTTLAGTQYFGPGTRLLVL.

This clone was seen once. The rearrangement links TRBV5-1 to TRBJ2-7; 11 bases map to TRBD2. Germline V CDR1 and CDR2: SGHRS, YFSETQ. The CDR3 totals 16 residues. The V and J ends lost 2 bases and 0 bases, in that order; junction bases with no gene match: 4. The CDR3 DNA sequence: TGCGCCAGCAGCTTTGGACTAGCGGGTCTCTCCTACGAGCAGTACTTC. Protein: CASSFGLAGLSYEQYF.